The present T cell receptor beta chain was sequenced within a study of blood T cell repertoires in COVID-19. Clinical history reported by participants formed the basis on which cohorts were assigned. In the source study's methods: Estimation of nucleated cell counts relied on the amplification of reference gene primers. TCRdb keeps only in-frame clones here, not all; method: immunoSEQ multiplex PCR. D and trimming come from the DNA, and the V and J calls and clone size come from that table. The sample has some 430,000 clones, 90% seen once. Trimming took 4 bases from V and 7 from J, leaving 14 bases between them. The CDR3 sequence is 14 residues long. Germline CDR1 is WSHSY and CDR2 is SAAADI.

The TCR originated in a man younger than 35 who had recovered from COVID-19. The rearrangement uses TRBV10-2 and TRBJ2-1; a possible D gene is TRBD2 (5 bases). The sequenced material came from PBMCs or T cells enriched from blood (not recorded which). CDR3 nucleotide sequence: TGCGCCAGCAGTGGTGCTAGCTTCGTAAATGAGCAGTTCTTC. It is translated as CASSGASFVNEQFF.